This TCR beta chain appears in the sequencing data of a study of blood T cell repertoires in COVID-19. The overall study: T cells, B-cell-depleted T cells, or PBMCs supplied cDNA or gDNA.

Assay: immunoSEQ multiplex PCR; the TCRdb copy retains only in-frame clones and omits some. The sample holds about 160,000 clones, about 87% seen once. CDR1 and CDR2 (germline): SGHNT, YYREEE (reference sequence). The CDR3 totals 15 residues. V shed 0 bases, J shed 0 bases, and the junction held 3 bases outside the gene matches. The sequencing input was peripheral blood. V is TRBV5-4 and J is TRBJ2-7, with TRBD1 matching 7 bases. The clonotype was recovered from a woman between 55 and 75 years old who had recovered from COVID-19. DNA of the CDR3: TGTGCCAGCAGCTTGGGGGGACAGAGCTCCTACGAGCAGTACTTC. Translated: CASSLGGQSSYEQYF.